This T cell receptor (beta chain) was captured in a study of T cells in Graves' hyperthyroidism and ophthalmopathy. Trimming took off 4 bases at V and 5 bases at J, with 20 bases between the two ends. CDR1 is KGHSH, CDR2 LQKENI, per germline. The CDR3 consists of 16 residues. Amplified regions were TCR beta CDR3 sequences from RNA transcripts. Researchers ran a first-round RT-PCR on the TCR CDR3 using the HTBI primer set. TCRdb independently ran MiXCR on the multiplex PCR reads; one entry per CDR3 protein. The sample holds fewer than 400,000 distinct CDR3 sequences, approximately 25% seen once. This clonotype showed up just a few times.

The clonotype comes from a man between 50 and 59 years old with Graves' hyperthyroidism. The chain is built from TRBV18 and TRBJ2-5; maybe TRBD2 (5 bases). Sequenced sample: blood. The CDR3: CASSLTRTPPFETQYF. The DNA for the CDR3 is TGTGCCAGCTCACTAACACGGACTCCCCCCTTCGAGACCCAGTACTTC.